The 8 T cell receptor beta chains below were found in one sample sequenced in a study of early T cells in non-severe SARS-CoV-2 infection. MiXCR, run by TCRdb on the 5' RACE reads, gives a single entry per CDR3 protein. The top ten hold 7.5% to 8% of the sample, which has about 35,000 distinct CDR3 sequences, roughly 6% seen once. The sequenced sample was whole blood. These receptors were collected from an adult who was a healthcare worker with PCR-confirmed SARS-CoV-2 infection or an uninfected control (not recorded which).

This clonotype showed up many times. At one of its ends the junction is not consistent with the germline gene, which may arise from a read error. The chain links TRBV20-1 to TRBJ1-2, with 8 bases fitting TRBD1. CDR1 and CDR2 (germline): DFQATT, SNEGSKA (reference sequence). This CDR3 contains 11 residues. CDR3 loop: CSAGGQGSRSF. The CDR3 DNA follows: TGCAGTGCTGGAGGACAGGGAAGTAGGTCCTTC.

This clonotype has a count of ten or more. This chain links TRBV7-9 with TRBJ1-1; D is unresolved. The CDR3 has 14 residues. The germline CDR1 and CDR2 sequences are SEHNR and FQNEAQ (reference sequence). Trimming took 9 bases from V and 4 from J, leaving 18 bases between them. The CDR3 nucleotides are TGTGCCAGTGGGTCCTTGGTGGGAGGCACTGAAGCTTTCTTT. Its protein is CASGSLVGGTEAFF.

This clonotype was recorded many times. This rearrangement joins TRBV20-1 to TRBJ2-2; D ambiguous. CDR1 is DFQATT, CDR2 SNEGSKA, per germline (reference sequence). Trimming removed 3 bases at V and 6 bases at J, with 8 bases between. The CDR3 is 12 amino acids. This CDR3 reads CSASPNSGELFF. CDR3 nucleotides: TGCAGTGCTAGCCCCAATTCCGGGGAGCTGTTTTTT.

This clonotype was observed at least ten times. CDR3 sequence (DNA): TGTGCCAGCAGTTTAGGCCGTAGGGAGCAGTACTTC. Translating it yields CASSLGRREQYF. V gene TRBV12-3 or TRBV12-4 combines with J gene TRBJ2-7, with D hard to call. The CDR3 is 12 amino acids. Trimming cost V 1 base and J 7 bases, with 8 bases left between them.

This clonotype was seen a few times. The gene calls are TRBV24-1 and TRBJ2-1, with a tentative D call TRBD2 (5 bases). The CDR3 consists of 16 residues. Germline V CDR1 and CDR2: KGHDR, SFDVKD. Between the trimmed V and J ends, which lost 3 bases and 0 bases, there was a span of 11 bases. The DNA for the CDR3 is TGTGCCACCAGTGATCCGGGTGGGAGCTCCTACAATGAGCAGTTCTTC. It codes for CATSDPGGSSYNEQFF.

This clonotype was observed many times. V and J are TRBV28 and TRBJ1-1, with no clear D. V was shortened by 1 base and J by 1 base, with 7 bases between the two germline ends. The CDR3 loop spans 14 amino acids. Germline lookup yields CDR1 MDHEN and CDR2 SYDVKM. Here the CDR3 reads CASSLLRRNTEAFF. CDR3 nucleotides: TGTGCCAGCAGTTTATTGAGGCGGAACACTGAAGCTTTCTTT.

This clonotype appeared a few times. The chain combines TRBV7-2 with TRBJ2-7, with 8 bases that match TRBD2. The V gene's germline CDR1 is SGHTA and CDR2 FQGNSA. V shed 1 base and J 2 bases; nucleotides not matched to a gene: 4. The CDR3 sequence is 15 residues long. The CDR3 DNA follows: TGTGCCAGCAGCTTAGACCCGGGACTAGCCTACGAGCAGTACTTC. Its translation: CASSLDPGLAYEQYF.

This clonotype was recorded at least ten times. The gene calls are TRBV4-1 and TRBJ2-7; tentative D call: TRBD2 (5 bases). Germline loops: CDR1 MGHRA, CDR2 YSYEKL. With 5 bases removed from V and 4 bases from J, the gap between germline ends came to 12 bases. CDR3 size: 13 residues. For the CDR3, the DNA is TGCGCCAGCAGCGGAACCGGAGGATACGAGCAGTACTTC. Translating it yields CASSGTGGYEQYF.